These 17 T cell receptor beta chains originate from one sample sequenced in a study of blood T cell repertoires in COVID-19. Libraries were prepared by immunoSEQ multiplex PCR; TCRdb keeps only in-frame clonotypes and omits some of them. Of a few hundred thousand clones in the sample, about 85% were seen once. Input material: PBMCs or T cells enriched from blood (not recorded which). The receptors were gathered from a man aged 40-49 years who had recovered from COVID-19.

The chain combines TRBV4-2 with TRBJ2-2; 7 bases match TRBD2. Germline CDR1 and CDR2: LGHNA and YNFKEQ. The CDR3 is made up of 17 amino acids. J lost 7 bases, V lost 5 bases, and 16 bases had no gene match. CDR3 sequence (DNA): TGTGCCAGCAGCGCGCGGGACTACCAAGATGGGGGCGGGGAGCTGTTTTTT. This sequence encodes CASSARDYQDGGGELFF.

In this sample, this clone turned up many times. One end of the junction is discordant with germline, which a read error may explain. This chain connects TRBV29-1 to TRBJ2-7; D call uncertain. The CDR3 loop spans 13 amino acids. Germline CDR1 is SQVTM and CDR2 is ANQGSEA. The CDR3 loop is CSVKDTTSYEQYF. CDR3 bases: TGCAGCGTTAAAGACACAACCTCCTACGAGCAGTACTTC.

The J gene is TRBJ1-6, the V gene TRBV10-3; TRBD1 aligns across 7 bases. The CDR3 has 15 amino acids. V dropped 3 bases and J dropped 7; count of bases not matched to a gene: 6. Germline V gene sequence: CDR1 ENHRY, CDR2 SYGVKD. CDR3 sequence (DNA): TGTGCCATCAGTGAAGATAGGGGGCTGAATTCACCCCTCCACTTT. It codes for CAISEDRGLNSPLHF.

The chain carries TRBV5-8 and TRBJ2-3; 8 bases match TRBD1. V lost 3 bases and J lost 1; bases outside the gene matches: 7. CDR3 length equals 16 residues. Germline CDR1 SGHTS, CDR2 YDEGEE. CDR3 coding DNA: TGTGCCAGCAGCTCGGGACAGGTCGGGGGCACAGATACGCAGTATTTT. It encodes CASSSGQVGGTDTQYF.

As DNA, the CDR3 is TGTGCCAGCAGCTTAGACGATGTACTAGCGGGAGCCTCCTACGAGCAGTACTTC. Residues: CASSLDDVLAGASYEQYF. The chain couples TRBV7-9 to TRBJ2-7; the match to TRBD2 covers 11 bases. The CDR3 is 18 amino acids. The germline V gene encodes CDR1 SEHNR and CDR2 FQNEAQ (reference sequence). Trimming cost V 1 base and J 0 bases; bases outside gene matches: 8.

The rearrangement uses TRBV6-1 and TRBJ2-7; D possibly corresponds to TRBD2 (6 bases). The CDR3 runs to 14 residues. The germline V gene encodes CDR1 MNHNS and CDR2 SASEGT. The V gene lost 0 bases and the J gene lost 3 bases, with 9 bases spanning the gap. CDR3 loop: CASSEAWGVYEQYF. CDR3 DNA: TGTGCCAGCAGTGAAGCCTGGGGGGTCTACGAGCAGTACTTC.

This chain connects TRBV5-4 to TRBJ2-5, with D maybe TRBD2 (5 bases). In germline, CDR1 is SGHNT, CDR2 YYREEE (reference sequence). V lost 3 bases and J 3 bases, leaving 9 bases between the germline ends. The CDR3 spans 13 residues. The DNA of the CDR3 is TGTGCCAGCAGCTACGGGGATAAAGAGACCCAGTACTTC. This encodes CASSYGDKETQYF.

The V call is TRBV5-1, the J call TRBJ1-1; TRBD1 is a possible D gene (5 bases). The CDR3 spans 15 residues. The germline V gene encodes CDR1 SGHRS and CDR2 YFSETQ. Trimming took 0 bases from V and 6 from J, leaving 15 bases between them. The DNA of the CDR3 is TGCGCCAGCAGCTTGGTGGTGGGAGGGGCCCCTGAAGCTTTCTTT. Translated: CASSLVVGGAPEAFF. Complete variable domain (other parts from reference TRBV5-1 and TRBJ1-1): KAGVTQTPRYLIKTRGQQVTLSCSPISGHRSVSWYQQTPGQGLQFLFEYFSETQRNKGNFPGRFSGRQFSNSRSEMNVSTLELGDSALYLCASSLVVGGAPEAFFGQGTRLTVV.

CDR3 coding DNA: TGTGCCAGCAGCGTAGCCTATACAGGGGTGAACTATGGCTACACCTTC. This translates into CASSVAYTGVNYGYTF. The V gene is TRBV9, the J gene TRBJ1-2; 7 nucleotides align to TRBD1. Germline trimming cut 0 bases from V and 2 bases from J; bases unmatched to any gene: 7. The CDR3 covers 16 residues. The germline V gene encodes CDR1 SGDLS and CDR2 YYNGEE.

The chain uses TRBV6-5 and TRBJ1-1; no clear D gene. This CDR3 spans 16 amino acids. The V and J ends lost 0 bases and 4 bases respectively, with 15 bases between them. In germline, CDR1 is MNHEY, CDR2 SVGAGI. CDR3 in amino acids: CASSYSSSPLTTEAFF. The CDR3 coding sequence is TGTGCCAGCAGTTACTCTTCCAGTCCACTAACCACTGAAGCTTTCTTT.

J is TRBJ2-1 and V is TRBV4-2; 9 nucleotides match TRBD1. There are 17 residues in the CDR3. After removal of 0 bases from V and 6 bases from J, the junction contained 9 bases not matched to a gene. Germline V CDR1 and CDR2: LGHNA, YNFKEQ. CDR3 DNA sequence: TGTGCCAGCAGCCAAGACTTGACAGGGGGGCTACTCAATGAGCAGTTCTTC. Encoded protein: CASSQDLTGGLLNEQFF.

The CDR3 region is CASSEGAGNQETQYF. The CDR3 bases are TGTGCCAGCAGTGAAGGGGCAGGTAACCAAGAGACCCAGTACTTC. This chain joins TRBV6-1 and TRBJ2-5, with D uncertain. Trimming cost V 1 base and J 0 bases, with 9 bases left between them. The length of the CDR3 is 15 residues. Germline CDR1 and CDR2: MNHNS and SASEGT.

The chain is built from TRBV5-1 and TRBJ2-1; a weak D match, TRBD1 (5 bases). The CDR3 spans 14 residues. Trimming took off 2 bases at V and 8 bases at J, with 14 bases between the two ends. CDR1 SGHRS and CDR2 YFSETQ come from the germline V gene. The CDR3 bases are TGCGCCAGCAGCTTAAGGACACTTGGGGATGAGCAGTTCTTC. This gives the protein CASSLRTLGDEQFF.

The chain carries TRBV10-3 and TRBJ1-1; no firm D call. The germline gives CDR1 ENHRY, CDR2 SYGVKD. This CDR3 comprises 12 residues. V shed 0 bases and J shed 8 bases, with 7 bases lying between them. Here the CDR3 reads CAISESAAEAFF. CDR3 sequence (DNA): TGTGCCATCAGTGAGTCCGCAGCGGAAGCTTTCTTT.

V is TRBV27 and J is TRBJ1-4; 8 nucleotides agree with TRBD1. V dropped 7 bases and J dropped 8; count of bases not matched to a gene: 12. The CDR3 contains 15 residues. Germline values: CDR1 MNHEY, CDR2 SMNVEV (reference sequence). DNA of the CDR3: TGTGCCAGCACCACTTTCGGACAGGGATTGGAAAAACTGTTTTTT. It encodes CASTTFGQGLEKLFF.

The V gene is TRBV4-2, the J gene TRBJ2-1; the match to TRBD2 covers 14 bases. The CDR3 totals 17 residues. The V segment lost 2 bases and the J segment 4 bases; nucleotides outside the gene matches: 4. CDR1 LGHNA and CDR2 YNFKEQ come from the germline V gene. The CDR3 reads CASSQLGTSGSYNEQFF. The CDR3 region has the DNA TGTGCCAGCAGCCAACTCGGGACTAGCGGGAGTTACAATGAGCAGTTCTTC.

This chain links TRBV20-1 with TRBJ2-2; D is undetermined. The CDR3 loop spans 11 amino acids. V lost 8 bases and J 5 bases, leaving 9 bases between the germline ends. Germline V gene lookup returns CDR1 DFQATT and CDR2 SNEGSKA (reference sequence). DNA of the CDR3: TGCAGTACCTACGGTACCGGGGAGCTGTTTTTT. Translation gives CSTYGTGELFF.